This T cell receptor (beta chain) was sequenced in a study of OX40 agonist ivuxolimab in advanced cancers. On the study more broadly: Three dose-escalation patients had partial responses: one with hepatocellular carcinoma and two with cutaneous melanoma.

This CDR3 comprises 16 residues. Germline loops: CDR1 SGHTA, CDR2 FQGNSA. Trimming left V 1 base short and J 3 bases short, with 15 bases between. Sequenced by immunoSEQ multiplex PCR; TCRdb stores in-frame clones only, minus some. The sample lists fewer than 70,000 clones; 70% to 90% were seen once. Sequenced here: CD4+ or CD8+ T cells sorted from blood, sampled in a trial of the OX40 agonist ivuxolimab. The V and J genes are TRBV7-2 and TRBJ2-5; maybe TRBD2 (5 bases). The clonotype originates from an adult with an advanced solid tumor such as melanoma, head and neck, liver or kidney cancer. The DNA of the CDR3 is TGTGCCAGCAGCTTAGGCTCGACTCCCGGGAAAGAGACCCAGTACTTC. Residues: CASSLGSTPGKETQYF. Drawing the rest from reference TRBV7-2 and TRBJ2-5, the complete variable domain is GAGVSQSPSNKVTEKGKDVELRCDPISGHTALYWYRQSLGQGLEFLIYFQGNSAPDKSGLPSDRFSAERTGGSVSTLTIQRTQQEDSAVYLCASSLGSTPGKETQYFGPGTRLLVL.